This T cell receptor (beta chain) came from a study of blood T cell repertoires in COVID-19. Study as a whole: Acute and convalescent COVID-19 samples came from the United States, Italy and Spain. The analysed material was cDNA or gDNA that came from T cells, B-cell-depleted T cells, or PBMCs.

The CDR3 is 12 amino acids. CDR1 and CDR2 (germline): GTSNPN, SVGIG (reference sequence). J lost 7 bases, V lost 2 bases, and 4 bases had no gene match. Authors' methods: Reference gene primers were amplified, and this amplification served to estimate nucleated cell counts. Repertoires were generated with immunoSEQ multiplex PCR, while TCRdb's copy carries only in-frame clones and drops some. The D gene and trimming were derived from the DNA, and the V and J assignments and clone size from that table. The sample holds roughly 88,000 clones, around three quarters seen once. This receptor was identified in a woman in her fifties or sixties in a cohort sampled during active or convalescent COVID-19. The sequenced sample was peripheral blood. The chain employs TRBV30 and TRBJ1-1; 7 bases line up with TRBD1. The CDR3 DNA follows: TGTGCCTGGAGTCAGGGGGATCATGAAGCTTTCTTT. Encoded protein: CAWSQGDHEAFF.